The source of this T cell receptor (beta chain) is a study of T cells expressing NK-cell markers. Study information: Sequencing covered eight donors, seven HCMV-seropositive and one seronegative.

For each CDR3 protein, TCRdb gives one entry from its re-call of the 5' RACE reads, without DNA. Its listing shows about 260,000 distinct CDR3 sequences. Germline CDR1 is MNHEY and CDR2 is SVGEGT. The CDR3 is made up of 13 amino acids. Sequencing was carried out using blood T cells: a sorted CD56 or NKG2C T cell subset, CD4+ or CD8+ T cells, or bulk PBMC T cells (not recorded which). The V call is TRBV6-2 or TRBV6-3, the J call TRBJ1-5; TCRdb outputs TRBD1, but without DNA this stays unchecked. This TCR was recovered from a man between 18 and 29 years old in good health. The CDR3 reads CATTGTQGQPQHF.